These 18 T cell receptor beta chains originate from one sample sequenced in a study of blood T cell repertoires in COVID-19. Repertoires were generated with immunoSEQ multiplex PCR, while TCRdb's copy carries only in-frame clones and drops some. The sample has some 320,000 clones, approximately 90% seen once; the top ten hold around 3.9%. The source material was PBMCs or T cells enriched from blood (not recorded which). These receptors originate from a woman between 25 and 40 years old who had been exposed to COVID-19.

This chain uses TRBV5-1 with TRBJ2-7; 10 bases are a match to TRBD1. The CDR3 is made up of 14 amino acids. Germline-derived CDR1 and CDR2 are SGHRS and YFSETQ. With 4 bases clipped from V and 5 bases from J, the junction kept 6 bases outside the gene matches. The DNA for the CDR3 is TGCGCCAGCAGCCTAAGGACAGGGGGGGACGAGCAGTACTTC. It specifies CASSLRTGGDEQYF.

This clone was seen only once. The chain couples TRBV6-2 or TRBV6-3 to TRBJ1-2; 9 nucleotides match TRBD1. Trimming removed 3 bases from V and 4 bases from J; junction bases left unmatched: 6. The CDR3 runs to 15 residues. In germline, CDR1 is MNHEY, CDR2 SVGEGT. The CDR3 region has the DNA TGTGCCAGCAGTTATCCCACAGGGGGCATCTATGGCTACACCTTC. The encoded protein is CASSYPTGGIYGYTF.

The chain joins TRBV3-1 (or the pseudogene TRBV3-2) to TRBJ2-7; 10 bases map to TRBD1. The CDR3 covers 15 residues. Germline loops: CDR1 LGHDT, CDR2 YNNKEL (reference sequence). The V and J ends lost 5 bases and 2 bases, in that order; junction bases with no gene match: 6. CDR3 nucleotide sequence: TGTGCCAGCAGCTCTACGGACAGGGGGGCCTACGAGCAGTACTTC. Its protein is CASSSTDRGAYEQYF.

CDR3 sequence: CASSDQGVTYGYTF. For the CDR3, the DNA is TGTGCCAGCAGTGACCAGGGGGTAACCTATGGCTACACCTTC. The chain couples TRBV2 to TRBJ1-2; 7 nucleotides agree with TRBD1. V dropped 3 bases and J dropped 4; count of bases not matched to a gene: 5. Germline V lookup: CDR1 SNHLY, CDR2 FYNNEI. The CDR3 covers 14 residues.

Written as DNA, the CDR3 is TGTGCCAGCAGCCCAGTGGGACTAGCGGGGGGAACCGGGGAGCTGTTTTTT. Its translation is CASSPVGLAGGTGELFF. The genes are TRBV7-2 and TRBJ2-2; TRBD2 aligns across 15 bases. CDR3 size: 17 residues. V lost 5 bases, J lost 5 bases, and 6 bases stayed unmatched. Germline V CDR1 and CDR2: SGHTA, FQGNSA.

This clone was counted once. The V and J genes are TRBV7-9 and TRBJ1-4; possibly TRBD1 for D (6 bases). V was pared by 3 bases and J by 5 bases, with 16 bases between. The germline CDR1 and CDR2 sequences are SEHNR and FQNEAQ (reference sequence). This CDR3 region has 16 residues. This chain's CDR3 is CASSFYAGTLNEKLFF. The DNA for the CDR3 is TGTGCCAGCAGCTTTTACGCCGGGACACTCAATGAAAAACTGTTTTTT.

This clone was picked up one time. This chain uses TRBV20-1 with TRBJ1-5, with D uncertain. V lost 3 bases and J 2 bases, leaving 14 bases between the germline ends. This CDR3 has 15 residues. Germline V gene sequence: CDR1 DFQATT, CDR2 SNEGSKA (reference sequence). The CDR3 coding sequence is TGCAGTGCTAGTTTGGAGCGGGGAGGCAATCAGCCCCAGCATTTT. It yields the protein CSASLERGGNQPQHF.

The chain links TRBV9 to TRBJ1-1, with 8 bases lining up with TRBD1. With 3 bases clipped from V and 3 bases from J, the junction kept 1 base outside the gene matches. Per the germline V gene, CDR1 is SGDLS and CDR2 is YYNGEE. The CDR3 runs to 13 residues. This CDR3 reads CASSADRDTEAFF. The DNA for the CDR3 is TGTGCCAGCAGCGCGGACAGGGACACTGAAGCTTTCTTT.

The chain recombines TRBV6-5 with TRBJ1-2; 10 bases fit TRBD1. The CDR3 totals 14 residues. Germline loops: CDR1 MNHEY, CDR2 SVGAGI. Trimming cost V 5 bases and J 8 bases; bases outside gene matches: 8. CDR3 region: CASSPRDRGHGYTF. In DNA form, the CDR3 reads TGTGCCAGCAGTCCAAGAGACAGGGGGCACGGCTACACCTTC.

This clone was recorded once. V gene TRBV5-1 combines with J gene TRBJ1-2, with 7 bases lining up with TRBD1. Germline CDR1 reads SGHRS; CDR2 reads YFSETQ. The V segment lost 1 base and the J segment 0 bases; nucleotides outside the gene matches: 9. The CDR3 is 17 residues long. The DNA of the CDR3 is TGCGCCAGCAGCTTGTCAGCAGGGGGAAAAGCTAACTATGGCTACACCTTC. It codes for CASSLSAGGKANYGYTF.

In this sample, this clone turned up a few times. The V and J genes are TRBV11-3 and TRBJ1-1, with D perhaps matching TRBD1 (6 bases). V lost 4 bases to trimming and J lost 6 bases, with 12 bases between them. The CDR3 has 13 residues. Germline lookup yields CDR1 SGHNT and CDR2 YENEEA. The chain's CDR3 is CASSSTGKAEAFF. Written as DNA, the CDR3 is TGTGCCAGCAGCTCCACAGGGAAAGCTGAAGCTTTCTTT.

This chain connects TRBV7-8 to TRBJ2-1; TRBD2 aligns across 12 bases. The CDR3 runs to 19 residues. The trim removed 1 base at V and 0 bases at J, leaving 7 bases unmatched. Germline CDR1 SGHVS, CDR2 FQNEAQ. The CDR3 loop reads CASSLDGTSGFLSYNEQFF. The CDR3 region has the DNA TGTGCCAGCAGCTTAGATGGGACTAGCGGGTTTCTCTCCTACAATGAGCAGTTCTTC.

The chain combines TRBV28 with TRBJ1-6; D remains ambiguous. Per the germline V gene, CDR1 is MDHEN and CDR2 is SYDVKM. The CDR3 has 15 amino acids. Between the trimmed V and J ends, which lost 6 bases and 12 bases, there was a span of 21 bases. The CDR3 region has the DNA TGTGCCAGCAGCCTTACAGACACTCTGGGAGGACCCCTCCACTTT. Translating it yields CASSLTDTLGGPLHF. Combining the CDR3 with reference TRBV28 and TRBJ1-6 gives the whole variable domain DVKVTQSSRYLVKRTGEKVFLECVQDMDHENMFWYRQDPGLGLRLIYFSYDVKMKEKGDIPEGYSVSREKKERFSLILESASTNQTSMYLCASSLTDTLGGPLHFGNGTRLTVT.

This chain connects TRBV25-1 to TRBJ2-7; perhaps TRBD1 as D (5 bases). Per the germline V gene, CDR1 is MGHDK and CDR2 is SYGVNS. The CDR3 spans 13 residues. Trimming took 2 bases from V and 6 from J, leaving 11 bases between them. The CDR3 reads CASSEQGPGEQYF. CDR3 in DNA: TGTGCCAGCAGTGAACAGGGCCCAGGCGAGCAGTACTTC.

This chain links TRBV7-2 with TRBJ2-3, with D possibly matching TRBD2 (5 bases). The CDR3 consists of 13 residues. The germline CDR1 and CDR2 sequences are SGHTA and FQGNSA. The V and J ends lost 5 bases and 4 bases respectively, with 10 bases between them. CDR3: CASSNNGADTQYF. The CDR3 DNA sequence: TGTGCCAGCAGCAACAACGGGGCAGATACGCAGTATTTT. The variable domain in full, with the rest retrieved from reference TRBV7-2 and TRBJ2-3, is GAGVSQSPSNKVTEKGKDVELRCDPISGHTALYWYRQSLGQGLEFLIYFQGNSAPDKSGLPSDRFSAERTGGSVSTLTIQRTQQEDSAVYLCASSNNGADTQYFGPGTRLTVL.

The chain is built from TRBV5-1 and TRBJ1-1; D remains unclear. Per germline, CDR1 SGHRS and CDR2 YFSETQ. The CDR3 sequence is 14 residues long. Deletions cut 3 bases from V and 12 bases from J, with 21 bases between. The CDR3, as DNA: TGCGCCAGCAGCTCACCACAGTTTAAGAACGGTCCTTTCTTT. Residues: CASSSPQFKNGPFF.

The chain links TRBV9 to TRBJ1-1; D not resolved. V was pared by 0 bases and J by 0 bases, with 12 bases between. CDR3 length: 16 residues. In germline, CDR1 is SGDLS, CDR2 YYNGEE. In DNA, the CDR3 is TGTGCCAGCAGCGTAGAGCCCCTTCTAATGAACACTGAAGCTTTCTTT. Its translation: CASSVEPLLMNTEAFF. Full variable domain (missing parts from reference TRBV9 and TRBJ1-1): DSGVTQTPKHLITATGQRVTLRCSPRSGDLSVYWYQQSLDQGLQFLIQYYNGEERAKGNILERFSAQQFPDLHSELNLSSLELGDSALYFCASSVEPLLMNTEAFFGQGTRLTVV.

The chain joins TRBV2 to TRBJ2-2; the D gene is possibly TRBD2 (5 bases). V shed 9 bases and J shed 5 bases, with 25 bases lying between them. Germline V gene lookup returns CDR1 SNHLY and CDR2 FYNNEI. The CDR3 covers 17 residues. This CDR3 reads CASTRGLFLEGTGELFF. The DNA of the CDR3 is TGTGCCAGTACTAGAGGGCTGTTTTTAGAGGGAACCGGGGAGCTGTTTTTT.